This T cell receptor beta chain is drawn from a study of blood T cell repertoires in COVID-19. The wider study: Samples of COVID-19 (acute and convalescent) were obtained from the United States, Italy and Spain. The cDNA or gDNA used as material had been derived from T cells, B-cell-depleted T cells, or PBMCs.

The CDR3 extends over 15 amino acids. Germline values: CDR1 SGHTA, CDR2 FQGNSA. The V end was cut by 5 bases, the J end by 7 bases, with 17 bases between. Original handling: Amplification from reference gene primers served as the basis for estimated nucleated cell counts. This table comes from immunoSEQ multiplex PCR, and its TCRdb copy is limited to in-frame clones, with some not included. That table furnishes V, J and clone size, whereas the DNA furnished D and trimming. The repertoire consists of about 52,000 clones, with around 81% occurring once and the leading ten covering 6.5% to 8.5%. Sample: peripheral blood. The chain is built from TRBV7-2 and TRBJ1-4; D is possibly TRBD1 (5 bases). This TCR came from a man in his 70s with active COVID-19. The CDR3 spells CASSRWGQGGEKLFF. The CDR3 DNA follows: TGTGCCAGCAGCAGATGGGGTCAGGGCGGTGAAAAACTGTTTTTT.